What follows describes a single T cell receptor beta chain. This sample stems from a study of blood T cell repertoires in COVID-19. J gave up 4 bases and V 2 bases, and 8 bases lay outside the gene matches. The CDR3 consists of 15 residues. The germline V gene has CDR1 SGHRS and CDR2 YFSETQ. Per the original data handling: By means of reference gene primer amplification, nucleated cell counts were estimated. Profiling relied on immunoSEQ multiplex PCR, and the TCRdb table lists in-frame clones only, not all of them. That table furnishes V, J and clone size, whereas the DNA furnished D and trimming. The table shows around 55,000 clones, with roughly 85% occurring only once.

The rearrangement links TRBV5-1 to TRBJ1-1; the match to TRBD1 covers 7 bases. The sequence derives from a human donor in a cohort sampled during active COVID-19. The sample consisted of peripheral blood. The CDR3 nucleotides are TGCGCCAGCAGCTTCAAAAACAGGGGCAGCACTGAAGCTTTCTTT. It is translated as CASSFKNRGSTEAFF.